This entry lists 32 T cell receptor beta chains sequenced from one sample in a study of T cell responses to AZD1222 COVID-19 vaccine. Method: immunoSEQ multiplex PCR; TCRdb's copy keeps in-frame clones and lacks some. In the table there are approximately 220,000 clones, about 93% of which are singletons. Sequenced here: peripheral blood, sampled on day 0 of MenACWY control vaccination. The receptor set was obtained from an adult in good health.

This clone came up once. The chain carries TRBV12-3 or TRBV12-4 and TRBJ1-2; D is undetermined. The CDR3 sequence is 12 residues long. Trimming stripped 3 bases from V and 7 bases from J, with 9 bases between. The CDR3 is CASSLIKGGYTF. CDR3 DNA: TGTGCCAGCAGTTTGATTAAGGGTGGCTACACCTTC.

This clone came up once. V and J are TRBV5-6 and TRBJ1-1, with 9 bases identical to TRBD1. V gave up 2 bases and J gave up 8 bases; unmatched junction bases: 13. The length of the CDR3 is 16 residues. The V gene's germline CDR1 is SGHDT and CDR2 YYEEEE. The CDR3 loop is CASSFSDRGSWVEAFF. The CDR3 region has the DNA TGTGCCAGCAGCTTTTCGGACAGGGGAAGTTGGGTGGAAGCTTTCTTT.

The chain employs TRBV12-3 or TRBV12-4 and TRBJ1-2; the D is unclear. Deletions cut 3 bases from V and 7 bases from J, with 12 bases between. This CDR3 has 13 amino acids. CDR3 coding DNA: TGTGCCAGCAGTTTTCAGGATGGGGTTGGCTACACCTTC. Protein product: CASSFQDGVGYTF.

This chain connects TRBV4-3 to TRBJ1-2; D perhaps matches TRBD1 (5 bases). The CDR3 loop spans 16 amino acids. Germline CDR1 reads LGHNA; CDR2 reads YSLEER. V was pared by 4 bases and J by 4 bases, with 19 bases between. The CDR3 DNA is TGCGCCAGCAGCCCAAGTCGAGGGGTAACTACCTATGGCTACACCTTC. Protein sequence: CASSPSRGVTTYGYTF.

This clone was picked up one time. The V call is TRBV7-6, the J call TRBJ2-7; 8 bases match TRBD1. The CDR3 covers 13 residues. The V gene end was trimmed by 5 bases and the J gene end by 5 bases; junction bases not matched to a gene: 5. Germline V gives CDR1 SGHVS, CDR2 FNYEAQ. The CDR3 reads CASSLGQVNEQYF. The CDR3 coding sequence is TGTGCCAGCAGCCTGGGACAGGTAAACGAGCAGTACTTC.

The chain employs TRBV11-2 and TRBJ1-1, with D hard to call. V lost 1 base to trimming and J lost 4 bases, with 7 bases between them. In germline, CDR1 is SGHAT, CDR2 FQNNGV. This CDR3 is 13 amino acids long. CDR3 DNA: TGTGCCAGCAGCTTAGCCGTGGCCACTGAAGCTTTCTTT. Its translation is CASSLAVATEAFF.

The CDR3 DNA sequence: TGTGCCAGCAGTTACTCGACATCAGATCCTGGAAACACCATATATTTT. It is translated as CASSYSTSDPGNTIYF. This chain links TRBV6-5 with TRBJ1-3; D gene uncertain. The CDR3 runs to 16 residues. The ends were cut back, 0 bases at V and 2 bases at J, with 11 bases in the middle. Germline V gene data show CDR1 as MNHEY and CDR2 as SVGAGI.

This clone has a single count. V usage is TRBV10-3 and J usage is TRBJ2-3; maybe TRBD1 (6 bases). With 6 bases removed from V and 3 bases from J, the gap between germline ends came to 16 bases. This CDR3 comprises 15 residues. The germline gives CDR1 ENHRY, CDR2 SYGVKD. The CDR3, as DNA: TGTGCCATCAGCGATACGGGACATGAGACAGATACGCAGTATTTT. Its translation: CAISDTGHETDTQYF.

In its sample, this clone was seen once. The gene calls are TRBV25-1 and TRBJ1-2; D unresolved. The CDR3 has 10 residues. Germline CDR1 reads MGHDK; CDR2 reads SYGVNS. The V end lost 3 bases, the J end lost 6 bases, and 2 bases lay between the germline ends. The CDR3 coding sequence is TGTGCCAGCAGTGAGGATGGCTACACCTTC. It specifies CASSEDGYTF.

The V gene is TRBV10-1, the J gene TRBJ1-5; 8 bases are a match to TRBD1. Germline values: CDR1 WNHNN, CDR2 SYGVQD (reference sequence). This CDR3 region has 13 residues. Trimming took 5 bases from V and 5 from J; bases not matched to a gene: 2. The CDR3 DNA follows: TGCGCCAGCAGTCCGACAGGGGATCAGCCCCAGCATTTT. Translating gives CASSPTGDQPQHF.

This chain links TRBV11-2 with TRBJ1-1; D is unclear. This CDR3 is 13 amino acids long. Germline CDR1 reads SGHAT; CDR2 reads FQNNGV. V was trimmed by 6 bases and J by 1 base, leaving 9 bases between them. CDR3 sequence reads: CASSKTQNTEAFF. DNA of the CDR3: TGTGCCAGCAGTAAAACACAGAACACTGAAGCTTTCTTT.

A single count supports this clone. The chain employs TRBV5-4 and TRBJ2-5, with D tentatively TRBD1 (5 bases). Germline V gene lookup returns CDR1 SGHNT and CDR2 YYREEE (reference sequence). Trimming left V 4 bases short and J 0 bases short, with 7 bases between. The CDR3 is 13 amino acids. CDR3 region: CASSRTNQETQYF. The DNA for the CDR3 is TGTGCCAGCAGCCGGACAAACCAAGAGACCCAGTACTTC.

V is TRBV11-2 and J is TRBJ2-3; D possibly uses TRBD1 or TRBD2 (6 bases each). V was trimmed by 0 bases and J by 3 bases, leaving 10 bases between them. Germline V CDR1 and CDR2: SGHAT, FQNNGV. CDR3 length: 15 residues. The CDR3 nucleotides are TGTGCCAGCAGCTTAGACACAGGGAGGACAGATACGCAGTATTTT. It specifies CASSLDTGRTDTQYF.

The gene calls are TRBV7-9 and TRBJ2-6; D is ambiguous. This CDR3 contains 15 residues. Germline V gene data show CDR1 as SEHNR and CDR2 as FQNEAQ (reference sequence). V was cut by 5 bases and J by 0 bases, with 8 bases left in between. The CDR3 DNA sequence: TGTGCCAGCAGCCCGGATAACTCTGGGGCCAACGTCCTGACTTTC. It specifies CASSPDNSGANVLTF.

This clone was detected a few times. This chain connects TRBV5-1 to TRBJ2-1; 10 bases fit TRBD1. There are 14 residues in the CDR3. The V segment lost 2 bases and the J segment 6 bases; nucleotides outside the gene matches: 2. From germline, CDR1 is SGHRS and CDR2 YFSETQ. Here the CDR3 reads CASSLRTGGNEQFF. The CDR3 nucleotides read TGCGCCAGCAGCTTACGGACAGGGGGCAATGAGCAGTTCTTC. The variable domain in full, completed from reference TRBV5-1 and TRBJ2-1, reads KAGVTQTPRYLIKTRGQQVTLSCSPISGHRSVSWYQQTPGQGLQFLFEYFSETQRNKGNFPGRFSGRQFSNSRSEMNVSTLELGDSALYLCASSLRTGGNEQFFGPGTRLTVL.

The chain carries TRBV6-5 and TRBJ2-1, with 8 bases fitting TRBD1. V trimming: 4 bases; J trimming: 3 bases; junction bases outside the gene matches: 2. Germline lookup yields CDR1 MNHEY and CDR2 SVGAGI. This CDR3 has 14 amino acids. The DNA for the CDR3 is TGTGCCAGCAGTTTGACAGGGGTCTACAATGAGCAGTTCTTC. Translation gives CASSLTGVYNEQFF.

The chain has TRBV2 and TRBJ1-5; 7 bases are shared with TRBD1. Germline trimming cut 6 bases from V and 3 bases from J; bases unmatched to any gene: 8. The CDR3 is made up of 15 amino acids. CDR1 SNHLY and CDR2 FYNNEI come from the germline V gene. Here the CDR3 reads CASRDRTSVNQPQHF. Written as DNA, the CDR3 is TGTGCCAGCAGGGACAGGACTTCCGTCAATCAGCCCCAGCATTTT.

This clone was recorded once. Its ends do not fully match the called genes, so a read error is possible. Here the CDR3 DNA reads TGTGCCAGCAGTTACTCCTCCGAGCAGTACTTC. Translation: CASSYSSEQYF. The chain combines TRBV6-2 or TRBV6-3 with TRBJ2-7; no definite D call. The CDR3 loop spans 11 amino acids. Looked up from germline, CDR1 is MNHEY and CDR2 is SVGEGT.

The chain joins TRBV12-2 to TRBJ2-5; TRBD2, the table's D call, was not compared with the DNA. TRBV12-2 is an annotated pseudogene. The CDR3 spans 18 residues. Here the CDR3 DNA reads TGTGCAAGTCGCACTAGCGGGCTAGCGGGGGCCGACCAAGAGACCCAGTACTTC. Translated: CASRTSGLAGADQETQYF.

The V call is TRBV3-1 (or the pseudogene TRBV3-2), the J call TRBJ2-7; D unclear. The V end was cut by 0 bases, the J end by 5 bases, with 11 bases between. The CDR3 loop spans 14 amino acids. Germline CDR1 is LGHDT and CDR2 is YNNKEL (reference sequence). The CDR3, as DNA: TGTGCCAGCAGCCAAGATCGAGTGAGGAACGAGCAGTACTTC. Translated: CASSQDRVRNEQYF.

In the case of this clone: This same CDR3 is encoded by further DNA sequences in the sample. The V call is TRBV5-1, the J call TRBJ1-1; no clear D. The CDR3 extends over 13 amino acids. The germline CDR1 and CDR2 sequences are SGHRS and YFSETQ. V gave up 0 bases and J gave up 1 base, with 4 bases separating them. CDR3 protein: CASSLGGNTEAFF. The CDR3 bases are TGCGCCAGCAGCTTGGGGGGGAACACTGAAGCTTTCTTT.

This chain links TRBV5-1 with TRBJ2-3; D gene ambiguous. This CDR3 has 17 amino acids. Trimming left V 3 bases short and J 0 bases short, with 17 bases between. Germline assignment: CDR1 SGHRS and CDR2 YFSETQ. DNA for the CDR3: TGCGCCAGCAGCTCCGCCCTTCGGCCGACCAGCACAGATACGCAGTATTTT. Protein sequence: CASSSALRPTSTDTQYF.

V and J are TRBV30 and TRBJ2-5, with D tentatively TRBD2 (5 bases). Trimming took off 3 bases at V and 2 bases at J, with 13 bases between the two ends. Germline V gene sequence: CDR1 GTSNPN, CDR2 SVGIG (reference sequence). This CDR3 contains 14 residues. This CDR3 is CAWSPSGGQETQYF. CDR3 bases: TGTGCCTGGAGCCCGTCAGGAGGTCAAGAGACCCAGTACTTC.

This clone came up once. The CDR3 reads CASSQDPHPDIGSTYNEQFF. CDR3 nucleotides: TGTGCCAGCAGCCAAGACCCTCACCCAGATATCGGGTCTACCTACAATGAGCAGTTCTTC. The chain couples TRBV4-2 to TRBJ2-1; D is uncertain. The CDR3 has 20 amino acids. Between the trimmed V and J ends, which lost 0 bases and 2 bases, there was a span of 23 bases. Looked up from germline, CDR1 is LGHNA and CDR2 is YNFKEQ.

The DNA for the CDR3 is TGTGCCAGCAGCCGGGGACAGGGTATCGGGGAGCTGTTTTTT. Translated: CASSRGQGIGELFF. This chain connects TRBV3-1 (or the pseudogene TRBV3-2) to TRBJ2-2; 9 bases match TRBD1. The V gene's germline CDR1 is LGHDT and CDR2 YNNKEL (reference sequence). J gave up 7 bases and V 4 bases, and 4 bases lay outside the gene matches. This CDR3 is built from 14 residues.

This clone was counted only a few times. The chain couples TRBV7-2 to TRBJ1-1; D call uncertain. Trimming stripped 5 bases from V and 4 bases from J, with 8 bases between. Germline CDR1 SGHTA, CDR2 FQGNSA. The CDR3 totals 12 residues. The DNA of the CDR3 is TGTGCCAGCAGCCAGACCTTCACTGAAGCTTTCTTT. As protein: CASSQTFTEAFF.

The chain combines TRBV28 with TRBJ2-2; 9 bases are a match to TRBD2. The CDR3 sequence is 16 residues long. The junction had 10 bases not matched to a gene; V was cut back by 4 bases and J by 7 bases. CDR1 and CDR2 (germline): MDHEN, SYDVKM. The CDR3 region is CASSSLAGSSRGELFF. The CDR3 DNA reads as TGTGCCAGCAGTTCTCTAGCGGGGTCCTCGCGCGGGGAGCTGTTTTTT.

The gene calls are TRBV7-2 and TRBJ1-1, with D unclear. CDR1 and CDR2 (germline): SGHTA, FQGNSA. CDR3 size: 14 residues. V was pared by 2 bases and J by 3 bases, with 10 bases between. CDR3 bases: TGTGCCAGCAGCTTATCCCGGCGGGACACTGAAGCTTTCTTT. It yields the protein CASSLSRRDTEAFF. Combining the CDR3 with reference TRBV7-2 and TRBJ1-1 gives the whole variable domain GAGVSQSPSNKVTEKGKDVELRCDPISGHTALYWYRQSLGQGLEFLIYFQGNSAPDKSGLPSDRFSAERTGGSVSTLTIQRTQQEDSAVYLCASSLSRRDTEAFFGQGTRLTVV.

The chain employs TRBV3-1 (or the pseudogene TRBV3-2) and TRBJ1-2, with 9 nucleotides matching TRBD1. Looked up from germline, CDR1 is LGHDT and CDR2 is YNNKEL (reference sequence). CDR3 size: 14 residues. The V segment lost 5 bases and the J segment 8 bases; nucleotides outside the gene matches: 9. CDR3 coding DNA: TGTGCCAGCAGCTATCCGGGACAGGGTAAGGGCTACACCTTC. Its protein product is CASSYPGQGKGYTF.

The rearrangement links TRBV5-6 to TRBJ2-2; D is unclear. V lost 0 bases to trimming and J lost 4 bases, with 19 bases between them. This CDR3 region has 18 residues. CDR1 and CDR2 from the germline V gene are SGHDT and YYEEEE. This CDR3 reads CASSLVIGTKGGTGELFF. The CDR3 DNA sequence: TGTGCCAGCAGCTTGGTCATTGGCACAAAGGGTGGCACCGGGGAGCTGTTTTTT.

J is TRBJ2-6 and V is TRBV4-1, with 9 bases identical to TRBD1. The CDR3 has 17 residues. J lost 1 base, V lost 4 bases, and 5 bases had no gene match. Germline lookup yields CDR1 MGHRA and CDR2 YSYEKL. The DNA for the CDR3 is TGCGCCAGCAGCCCCGGGACAGGGTTATCTGGGGCCAACGTCCTGACTTTC. Its protein is CASSPGTGLSGANVLTF.

The rearrangement links TRBV19 to TRBJ2-1; 11 nucleotides line up with TRBD2. The ends lost 6 bases at V and 0 bases at J; junction bases unmatched: 7. Germline assignment: CDR1 LNHDA and CDR2 SQIVND (reference sequence). CDR3 length: 17 amino acids. CDR3 in DNA: TGTGCCAGTAGCACCACGACTAGCGGGGCCTCCTACAATGAGCAGTTCTTC. It codes for CASSTTTSGASYNEQFF.